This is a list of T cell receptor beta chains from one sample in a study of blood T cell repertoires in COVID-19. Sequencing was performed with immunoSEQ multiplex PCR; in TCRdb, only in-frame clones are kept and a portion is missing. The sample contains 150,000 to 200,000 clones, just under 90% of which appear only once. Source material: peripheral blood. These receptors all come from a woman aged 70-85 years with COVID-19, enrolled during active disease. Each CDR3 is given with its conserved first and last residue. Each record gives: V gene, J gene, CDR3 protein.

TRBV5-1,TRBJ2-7,CASSPAGTSAYEQYF
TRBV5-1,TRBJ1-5,CASSPRGQPQHF
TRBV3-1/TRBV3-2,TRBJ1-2,CASSQTRHTANYGYTF
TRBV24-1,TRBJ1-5,CATSDAVPGRGQQPQHF
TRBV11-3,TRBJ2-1,CASRRLAGTNEQFF
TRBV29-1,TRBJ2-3,CSVEWGRTVTDTQYF
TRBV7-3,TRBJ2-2,CASSLRVPRTGGLGGELFF
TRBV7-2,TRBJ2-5,CASSLVSGGGEQETQYF
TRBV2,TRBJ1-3,CASSNLPPGNTIYF
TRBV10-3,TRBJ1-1,CAIRSEAFF
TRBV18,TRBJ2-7,CASSVGQRLLGEQYF
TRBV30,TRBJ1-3,CAWKTHRVLEPGNTIYF
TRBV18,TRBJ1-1,CASSPSGGTEAFF
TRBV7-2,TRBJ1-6,CASSLPGQGYSPLHF
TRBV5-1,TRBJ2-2,CASSLDRGRAGELFF
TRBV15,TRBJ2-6,CATSGQGATGANVLTF